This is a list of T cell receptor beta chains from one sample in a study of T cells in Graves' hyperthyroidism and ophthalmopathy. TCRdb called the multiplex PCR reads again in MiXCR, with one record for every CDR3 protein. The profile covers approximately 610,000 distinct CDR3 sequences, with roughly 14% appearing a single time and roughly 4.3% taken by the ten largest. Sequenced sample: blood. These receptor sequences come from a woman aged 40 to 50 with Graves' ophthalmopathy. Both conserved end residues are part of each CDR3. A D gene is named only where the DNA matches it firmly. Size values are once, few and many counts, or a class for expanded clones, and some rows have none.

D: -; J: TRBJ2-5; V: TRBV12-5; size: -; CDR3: CASVQGTGETQYF; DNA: TGTGCTAGTGTTCAGGGTACCGGAGAGACCCAGTACTTC
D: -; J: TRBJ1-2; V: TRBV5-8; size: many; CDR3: CASSPPWGPNYGYTF; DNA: TGTGCCAGCAGCCCTCCCTGGGGCCCTAACTATGGCTACACCTTC
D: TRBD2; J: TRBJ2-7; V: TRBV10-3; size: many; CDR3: CAINAGLAGAGYEQYF; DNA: TGTGCCATCAACGCGGGACTAGCGGGAGCAGGGTACGAGCAGTACTTC
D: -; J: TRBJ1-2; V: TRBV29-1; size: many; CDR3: CSVGRQGLKDYGYTF; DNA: TGCAGCGTTGGTAGGCAGGGGCTTAAGGACTATGGCTACACCTTC
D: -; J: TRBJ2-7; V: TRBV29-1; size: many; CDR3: CSVEGTKGSYEQYF; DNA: TGCAGCGTTGAAGGGACAAAAGGCTCCTACGAGCAGTACTTC
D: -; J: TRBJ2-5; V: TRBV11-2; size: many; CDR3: CASSLDQDSQETQYF; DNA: TGTGCCAGCAGCTTAGATCAGGACAGTCAAGAGACCCAGTACTTC
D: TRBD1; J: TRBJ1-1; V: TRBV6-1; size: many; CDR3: CASSQDRVLKNTEAFF; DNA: TGTGCCAGCAGCCAGGACAGGGTGTTAAAGAACACTGAAGCTTTCTTT
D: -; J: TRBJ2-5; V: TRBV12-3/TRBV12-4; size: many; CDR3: CASSFGLQETQYF; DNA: TGTGCCAGCAGTTTTGGGCTCCAAGAGACCCAGTACTTC
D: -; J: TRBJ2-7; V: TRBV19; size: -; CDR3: CASSSWDKSYEQYF; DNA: TGTGCCAGTAGTTCGTGGGACAAATCCTACGAGCAGTACTTC
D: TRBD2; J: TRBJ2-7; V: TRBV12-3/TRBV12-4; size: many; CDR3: CASSLSGASYEQYF; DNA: TGTGCCAGCAGTTTGAGCGGGGCCTCCTACGAGCAGTACTTC
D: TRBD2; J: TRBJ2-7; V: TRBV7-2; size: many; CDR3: CASSLAASGSVYEQYF; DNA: TGTGCCAGCAGCTTAGCGGCCAGCGGGAGTGTTTACGAGCAGTACTTC
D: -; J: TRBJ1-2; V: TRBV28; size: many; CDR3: CASSGGAPGGYTF; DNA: TGTGCCAGCTCGGGGGGCGCCCCGGGAGGCTACACCTTC
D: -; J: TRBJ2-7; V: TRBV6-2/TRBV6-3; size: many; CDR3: CASKIGLPSYEQYF; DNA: TGTGCCAGCAAAATCGGACTGCCCTCCTACGAGCAGTACTTC
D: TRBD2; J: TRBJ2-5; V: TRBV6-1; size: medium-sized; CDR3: CASSDLASGKETQYF; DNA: TGTGCCAGCAGTGATTTGGCTAGCGGAAAAGAGACCCAGTACTTC